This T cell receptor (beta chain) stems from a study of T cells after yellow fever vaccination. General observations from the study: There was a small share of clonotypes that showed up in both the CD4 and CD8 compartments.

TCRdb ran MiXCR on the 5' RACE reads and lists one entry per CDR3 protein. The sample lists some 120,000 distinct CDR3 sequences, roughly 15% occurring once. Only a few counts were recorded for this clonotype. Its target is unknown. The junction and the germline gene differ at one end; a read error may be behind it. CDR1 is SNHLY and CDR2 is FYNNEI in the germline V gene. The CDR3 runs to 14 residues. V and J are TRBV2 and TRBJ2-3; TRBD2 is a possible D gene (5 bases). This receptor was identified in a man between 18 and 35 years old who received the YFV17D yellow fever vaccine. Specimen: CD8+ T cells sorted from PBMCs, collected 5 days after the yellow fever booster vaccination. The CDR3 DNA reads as TGTGCCAGCAGTGAAGCGGGGAATCCGAGCGCTAGCCTTTTT. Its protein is CASSEAGNPSASLF.